The clone carrying this T cell receptor beta chain was picked up one time. As yet, its antigen is unknown. Using its own MiXCR run on the reads, TCRdb lists one record per CDR3 protein. The sample lists around 540,000 distinct CDR3 sequences, 30% to 40% occurring once. Germline V lookup: CDR1 SQVTM, CDR2 ANQGSEA. V lost 3 bases and J 0 bases, leaving 9 bases between the germline ends. CDR3 length: 14 residues. This entry is derived from a study of T cell repertoires in cytomegalovirus infection. Overall study: The authors used CMV epitopes that were HLA-C-restricted (recently identified) and HLA-B-restricted (well studied). It can be stated that public TCR beta signatures indicated CMV infection as well as a matching HLA type. Overall study results and limits: Based on cumulative public TCR beta family frequency, carriers of CMV plus the relevant HLA were identified. HLA-C-restricted CMV clonotypes gave the most frequent clonotype in two of eight donors.

The receptor's source is a human donor in good health (CMV status not recorded). Some clones in this sample may be carry-over from other donors' samples. Sequenced here: cultured PBMCs, sampled from culture after CMV antigen stimulation. The V call is TRBV29-1, the J call TRBJ1-3, with no clear D. CDR3 sequence (DNA): TGCAGCGTTGAGAGTACGGACTCTGGAAACACCATATATTTT. This codes for CSVESTDSGNTIYF.